This TCR beta chain was captured in a study of cytomegalovirus exposure and HLA in healthy donors (dated by TCRdb to between 2016 and 2019). For the study in its entirety: In an earlier analysis of roughly 590 of the donors, about 270 Gb of sequence data and 95 million to 130 million unique TCR beta sequences from some 170 million T cells were reported. The number of donors typed differed by locus, with 629-630 for A, B, C, DRB1 and DQB1, over 500 for DQA1, 600 to 610 for DPA1, and over 400 for DPB1. A later genetic analysis took genome-wide SNP genotypes for about 55% of the 666 donors and used that subset as a discovery cohort. Of the 300 to 500 genotyped donors, 70% to 90% were placed in the genetic ancestry cluster associated with self-reported Caucasian donors. Every repertoire in the discovery cohort had been generated on one and the same sequencing platform. In an earlier analysis of several hundred of the donors, high-throughput TCR beta sequencing was used to judge whether each TCR beta V gene segment behaved as functional or pseudogenic. The later analysis used no new phenotypic data to find candidate immune exposures, relying instead on TCR beta sequences and their occurrence across donors. In a later analysis, previously published TCR beta repertoires from 666 donors were re-analyzed and high-resolution HLA genotyping was added so that TCR occurrence patterns could be studied. Using immunosequencing, the study profiled T cell repertoires from some 670 subjects and related those repertoires to cytomegalovirus serostatus. About five DR-DQ haplotypes were handled as single units for association and clustering because linkage in the cohort was strong. HLA typing included class I and class II loci at four-digit resolution. To predict cytomegalovirus infection status, the study brought together high-throughput TCR immunosequencing, statistical association of individual TCRs with disease status, and machine learning. Approximately 300 gigabases of sequencing data and around 80 million unique TCR sequences made up an early release that covered approximately 700 HLA-typed donors. The study aimed to test whether cataloging public T cell receptors could reveal signatures of past pathogen exposure. Donor age, sex, ethnicity and CMV serostatus were compiled alongside the repertoire data. A separate validation cohort of roughly 120 different subjects was used in addition to the 666-subject first cohort. On average, roughly 200,000 unique TCR beta nucleotide sequences were sequenced per donor among a few hundred genotyped donors of the cohort, with roughly 18% of those sequences being non-productive.

Measured from the cysteine to the phenylalanine, the CDR3 is 16 residues long. Of all the DNA, just the CDR3 is kept, 48 bases in frame from base 1. The germline V gene supplies CDR1 SGHRS and CDR2 YFSETQ. Trimming accounts for 4 bases at V and 4 bases at J, while the number of junction bases matched to no gene is 10. Library creation used the immunoSEQ multiplex PCR assay. For the multiplex PCR, a mixture combining 60 forward primers for TCR Vbeta segments and 13 reverse primers for TCR Jbeta segments was used. The CDR3 region of rearranged TCR beta genes was amplified from genomic DNA with a multiplex PCR assay. On the Illumina HiSeq System, the amplified TCR beta libraries were sequenced as 87-base-pair reads. In the original analysis: A later analysis tallied around 82 million unique TCR beta chains across the 550 to 850 repertoires, and around 12 million of those chains were shared by two or more donors. To remove PCR and sequencing errors, raw reads were error-corrected and collapsed into unique sequences using a nearest-neighbor algorithm that merged closely related sequences. CDR3 sequences were aligned to IMGT reference sequences to assign V, D and J gene segments. For a sequence to be retained, at least a six-nucleotide match to both a V gene segment and a J gene segment was required. Rearrangements were classified as productive when the CDR3 lacked stop codons and remained in frame with V and J, and all other rearrangements were classified as non-productive. Following IMGT convention, CDR3 was defined as the stretch from the second conserved V-encoded cysteine to the conserved J-encoded phenylalanine. The earlier analysis of 500 to 650 of the donors excluded any sequence lacking an unambiguous match to a single V gene segment. An earlier analysis of fewer than 750 of the donors classified V segments as functional when productive rearrangements were above 56.7% and as segregating when the standard deviation between donors was above 5%. To diagnose cytomegalovirus status from the catalog of TCR beta chain sequences, a statistical classification framework was built. A later analysis assigned V and J genes by comparing TCR nucleotide sequences with IMGT/GENE-DB human TR gene sequences. Using the TCRdist pipeline, a later analysis assigned CDR3 sequences along with most-parsimonious VDJ recombination scenarios. A later analysis defined each TCR beta chain by its CDR3 amino acid sequence plus V-gene family, and excluded reads lacking a unique V-gene family. As a way to deal with suspected cross-contamination and a sequencing artifact, a later analysis dropped 592 nucleotide sequences that were highly shared and had low generation probability. For each public chain, a later analysis derived a clonal expansion index from normalized ranks of inferred template counts within each repertoire. In a later analysis, generation probabilities were computed with a VDJ recombination model fitted to out-of-frame rearrangements, and the resulting probabilities were checked against IGoR. A later analysis scored TCR-TCR, TCR-HLA and TCR-CMV co-occurrence with hypergeometric tests, applying a repertoire-size bias correction to TCR pairs. False discovery rates were estimated in a later analysis by permuting HLA or CMV assignments 20 times. A later analysis grouped co-occurring TCRs with DBSCAN, adding TCRdist sequence similarity when clustering within HLA-allele-positive subsets. Repertoires with fewer than 30,000 or more than 120,000 public chains, plus five repertoires with anomalous nucleotide sharing, were excluded from co-occurrence clustering. As stored in TCRdb, this immuneACCESS dataset retains in-frame rearrangements with V and J assigned. A fraction of the clones does not appear; measured against another copy, unresolved V genes explain less than half of the discrepancy, and the remainder lacks a known reason. D and trimming were read from the DNA, whereas the V and J calls and clone size are those reported in that table. The sample profile shows around 160,000 clones; around 85% of them were found once. In total, the top ten clones hold 1.9% of the sample.

Study-level results and caveats: The classifier was reported to diagnose cytomegalovirus status with high specificity and sensitivity in both the original and validation cohorts. Linkage disequilibrium might explain the correlated functional status among segregating V segments, but an unknown experimental factor could not be ruled out. A later analysis found that most CMV-associated TCR beta chains appeared HLA-restricted, with HLA associations seemingly driven largely by CMV exposure. It was suggested by the authors that the approach could potentially be generalized to other disease states and immunological phenotypes. In a later analysis, several top co-occurrence clusters were reported to appear linked to parvovirus B19, influenza, CMV and Epstein-Barr virus. The 87-base-pair reads could not distinguish some IMGT-functional V segments, including TRBV6-2 and TRBV6-3, so those segments were excluded. In a later analysis, some 17,000 TCR beta sequences were associated with specific HLA alleles at a false discovery rate of 0.05. Because some donors lacked HLA typing at each locus, the association tests relied only on the typed subset. This cohort had only TCR beta chains sequenced, and the lack of alpha or paired-chain data limited which features could be detected. Roughly uniform sequencing depth across donors was assumed in presence/absence analyses, although this assumption may not hold. According to a later analysis, TCR association rates differed among HLA loci, with DRB1 alleles showing the most associated TCRs and HLA-C alleles showing the fewest. A later genetic analysis associated a missense DCLRE1C variant with V-gene and J-gene trimming of TCR beta chains, and an independent cohort replicated the association. A cluster of highly shared sequence variants was judged likely to represent a technical artifact of the sequencing pipeline. A total of fewer than 200 TCR beta chains were listed by the study as associated with cytomegalovirus. Compared with the roughly 600-donor mean, donors in an Asian-associated ancestry cluster had fewer N-insertions in productive TCRs, according to a later genetic analysis. Immune exposure information for the cohort was limited to CMV serostatus. A further reported finding was that TCR beta sequences accurately predicted the HLA-A and HLA-B alleles for most subjects in the first cohort. When HLA alleles, especially DR and DQ, strongly co-occurred, attributing TCR associations to individual alleles was difficult. Most TCR sequences were observed very rarely across donors, whereas some public TCRs were present in many individuals. The earlier analysis of 450 to 700 of the donors excluded some 15 rarely observed V segments, including chromosome 9 orphons, because counts were too low. In a later analysis, HLA-associated TCR beta chains were found to be more clonally expanded and to have lower generation probabilities than equally common non-associated chains. In vitro tests confirmed that a few of the cytomegalovirus-associated TCR beta chains recognize cytomegalovirus antigens. In an earlier analysis of around 600 of the donors, most TCR beta V segments were observed in productive rearrangements about 90% or about 30% of the time, broadly matching IMGT annotations.

As for this clone: Its cognate antigen has yet to be identified. No base quality values were provided; no much bigger clone lies one nucleotide off.

The cohort consisted of 600 or so healthy bone marrow donors. Cohort members were all nominally healthy when sampled, although unrecorded immune exposures were likely present. Of the 670 or so cohort members, approximately 290 had a positive CMV serostatus and about 350 had a negative one, while no CMV serostatus was recorded for the donor. A peripheral blood sample was provided by each donor, and peripheral blood mononuclear cells were used for TCR beta sequencing. The Qiagen DNeasy Blood Extraction Kit was used to extract genomic DNA from the blood cell samples. The rearranged segments are TRBV5-1 and TRBJ2-7, with TRBD1 identical over 11 junction bases. Sequencing was carried out using PBMCs. This clonotype was sampled from a human donor in good health. The CDR3: CASSPGTGGVPYEQYF. The sequenced DNA is TGCGCCAGCAGCCCCGGGACAGGGGGAGTCCCGTACGAGCAGTACTTC.